The clone carrying this T cell receptor (beta chain) was counted only a few times. This sample is part of a study of blood T cell repertoires in COVID-19. Study details: COVID-19 samples collected from the United States, Italy and Spain covered acute and convalescent phases. Nucleic acid was either cDNA or gDNA, and it came from T cells, B-cell-depleted T cells, or PBMCs.

Measured with immunoSEQ multiplex PCR; TCRdb has only the in-frame clones, and not every one. The sample contains around 81,000 clones, roughly 80% of which appear only once. This CDR3 is 15 amino acids long. Looked up from germline, CDR1 is LGHNA and CDR2 is YSLEER. V was clipped by 4 bases and J by 3 bases, with 14 bases between them. This clonotype was obtained from a human donor in a cohort sampled during active COVID-19. The chain carries TRBV4-3 and TRBJ2-3; D is perhaps TRBD2 (5 bases). The sample was peripheral blood. The CDR3 nucleotides are TGCGCCAGCAGCCCGAATTACGGGGAAACAGATACGCAGTATTTT. Translation gives CASSPNYGETDTQYF.